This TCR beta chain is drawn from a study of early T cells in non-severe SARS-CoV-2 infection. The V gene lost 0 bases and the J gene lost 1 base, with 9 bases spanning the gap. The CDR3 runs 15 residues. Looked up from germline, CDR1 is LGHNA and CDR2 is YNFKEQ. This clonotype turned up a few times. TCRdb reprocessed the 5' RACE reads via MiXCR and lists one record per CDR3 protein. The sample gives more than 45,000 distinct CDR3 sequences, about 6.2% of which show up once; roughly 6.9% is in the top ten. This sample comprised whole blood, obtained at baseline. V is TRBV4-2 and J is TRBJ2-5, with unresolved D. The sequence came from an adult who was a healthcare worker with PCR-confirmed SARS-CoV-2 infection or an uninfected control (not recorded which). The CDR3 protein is CASSQDRGVQETQYF. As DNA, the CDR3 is TGTGCCAGCAGCCAAGATAGAGGCGTCCAAGAGACCCAGTACTTC.